Here is one T cell receptor (beta chain) with its context. The antigen is unknown. Germline assignment: CDR1 SGHTA and CDR2 FQGNSA. The CDR3 contains 14 residues. Trimming shortened V by 6 bases and J by 9 bases, and 18 bases separated the two germline ends. The data belong to a study of cytotoxic CD8 clonotypes in ibrutinib-treated CLL. For the study at large: Outcomes included some 24 partial and 2 complete responses; after median roughly 71 months, 14 stayed remitted and some 12 progressed.

Generated by immunoSEQ multiplex PCR, the TCRdb table keeps only in-frame clones and is missing some. The table has hundreds of thousands of clones, around 70% seen once. Broader study findings: Elevated clonality accompanied ibrutinib response, with a return toward baseline values at progression.

This clonotype originated in a human donor with chronic lymphocytic leukemia. The V call is TRBV7-2, the J call TRBJ2-1; D unresolved. This specimen consisted of PBMCs, obtained after 12 months of ibrutinib treatment. The CDR3 sequence is CASSRLGGVAEQFF. Written as DNA, the CDR3 is TGTGCCAGCAGTCGTCTGGGCGGTGTGGCTGAGCAGTTCTTC.